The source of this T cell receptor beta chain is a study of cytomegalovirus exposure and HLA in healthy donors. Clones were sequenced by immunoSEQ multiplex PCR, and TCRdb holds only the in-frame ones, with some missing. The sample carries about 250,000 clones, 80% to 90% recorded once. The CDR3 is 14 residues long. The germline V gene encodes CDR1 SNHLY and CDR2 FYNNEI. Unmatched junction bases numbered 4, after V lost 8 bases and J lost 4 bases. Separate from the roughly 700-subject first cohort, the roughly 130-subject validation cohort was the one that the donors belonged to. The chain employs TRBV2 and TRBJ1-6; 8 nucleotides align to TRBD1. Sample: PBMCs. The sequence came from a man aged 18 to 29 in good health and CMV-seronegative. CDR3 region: CASGQGQYNSPLHF. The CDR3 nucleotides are TGTGCCAGCGGACAGGGACAGTATAATTCACCCCTCCACTTT.